One sample yielded the 27 T cell receptor beta chains listed below, sequenced in a study of T cell repertoires in cytomegalovirus infection. TCRdb redid the calling of the reads with MiXCR, one entry per CDR3 protein. Of 310,000 or so distinct CDR3 sequences in the sample, roughly 25% were seen once. The specimen was PBMCs. These receptors came from a human donor in good health (CMV status not recorded). Some clones in this sample may be carry-over from other donors' samples.

This clonotype appeared a few times. The chain links TRBV6-2 or TRBV6-3 to TRBJ2-3, with 10 nucleotides matching TRBD2. This CDR3 has 15 amino acids. Germline V CDR1 and CDR2: MNHEY, SVGEGT. V dropped 4 bases and J dropped 6; count of bases not matched to a gene: 7. CDR3 nucleotide sequence: TGTGCCAGCAGTTCAGCTCGAGCGGGAGGGGATACGCAGTATTTT. This translates into CASSSARAGGDTQYF.

On this clonotype itself: This may come from a read error, since a much larger clone is one base off. As the CDR3 is not closed by the conserved phenylalanine or tryptophan, this likely results from a read error. The chain carries TRBV7-2 and TRBJ1-1; D call uncertain. Trimming left V 3 bases short and J 1 base short, with 9 bases between. Germline lookup yields CDR1 SGHTA and CDR2 FQGNSA. The CDR3 has 14 residues. The CDR3, as DNA: TGTGCCAGCAGCTTTGTCGCGAAGAACACTGAAGCTTTCTCT. The encoded protein is CASSFVAKNTEAFS.

Comment on this clonotype: The junction does not match germline at one end; this may be a read error. The chain couples TRBV24-1 to TRBJ1-5; D is perhaps TRBD1 (5 bases). CDR3 length: 14 residues. CDR1 and CDR2 from the germline V gene are KGHDR and SFDVKD. CDR3 residues: CAPSDSREWQPQHF. DNA for the CDR3: TGTGCCCCCAGTGATTCCAGGGAGTGGCAGCCCCAGCATTTT.

V usage is TRBV7-2 and J usage is TRBJ1-1, with D possibly matching TRBD1 (6 bases). CDR1 SGHTA and CDR2 FQGNSA come from the germline V gene. The V and J ends lost 3 bases and 7 bases respectively, with 18 bases between them. The CDR3 loop spans 15 amino acids. CDR3 nucleotides: TGTGCCAGCAGCTTGGCAGCCCAGGGGCGGCATGAAGCTTTCTTT. This translates into CASSLAAQGRHEAFF.

This sequence joins TRBV7-2 and TRBJ2-1, with TRBD2 identical over 8 bases. Trimming removed 3 bases from V and 15 bases from J; junction bases left unmatched: 13. The V gene's germline CDR1 is SGHTA and CDR2 FQGNSA. The CDR3 length is 14 residues. CDR3 DNA: TGTGCCAGCAGCTTTGATAGCGGGATGGGGGGTAGGTTCTTC. Protein sequence: CASSFDSGMGGRFF. Variable domain in full (rest from reference TRBV7-2 and TRBJ2-1): GAGVSQSPSNKVTEKGKDVELRCDPISGHTALYWYRQSLGQGLEFLIYFQGNSAPDKSGLPSDRFSAERTGGSVSTLTIQRTQQEDSAVYLCASSFDSGMGGRFFGPGTRLTVL.

The chain uses TRBV2 and TRBJ1-4, with D unclear. Per the germline V gene, CDR1 is SNHLY and CDR2 is FYNNEI. The CDR3 covers 13 residues. Between the trimmed V and J ends, which lost 9 bases and 8 bases, there was a span of 16 bases. The CDR3 sequence: CASSARLGEKLFF. CDR3 bases: TGTGCCAGTTCTGCGCGGTTGGGGGAAAAACTGTTTTTT.

The genes are TRBV29-1 and TRBJ2-1; perhaps TRBD2 as D (7 bases). V was shortened by 7 bases and J by 10 bases, with 14 bases between the two germline ends. The germline V gene has CDR1 SQVTM and CDR2 ANQGSEA. This CDR3 contains 11 residues. CDR3 loop: CSGGGRDEQFF. The CDR3 DNA follows: TGCAGCGGAGGGGGGAGGGACGAGCAGTTCTTC.

The V call is TRBV29-1, the J call TRBJ2-5; weak D call: TRBD2 (5 bases). V gave up 3 bases and J gave up 5 bases, with 10 bases separating them. Germline-derived CDR1 and CDR2 are SQVTM and ANQGSEA. The CDR3 spans 12 residues. The CDR3 loop is CSVDRGSETQYF. CDR3 sequence (DNA): TGCAGCGTTGATAGAGGGAGTGAGACCCAGTACTTC.

The CDR3 protein is CASAQTDIGSGNTIYF. CDR3 nucleotide sequence: TGTGCCAGCGCTCAAACGGACATAGGCTCTGGAAACACCATATATTTT. The rearrangement links TRBV12-3 or TRBV12-4 to TRBJ1-3; possibly TRBD1 for D (5 bases). The CDR3 is made up of 16 amino acids. V lost 8 bases, J lost 0 bases, and 17 bases lay in between.

V usage is TRBV20-1 and J usage is TRBJ2-1; maybe TRBD2 (6 bases). V dropped 2 bases and J dropped 0 bases, with 11 bases sitting between them. The CDR3 runs 15 residues. Germline CDR1 is DFQATT and CDR2 is SNEGSKA (reference sequence). The CDR3 sequence is CSARLPGSSYNEQFF. The CDR3 DNA is TGCAGTGCTAGACTGCCCGGGAGCTCCTACAATGAGCAGTTCTTC.

V usage is TRBV19 and J usage is TRBJ1-5; possibly TRBD1 for D (5 bases). Germline-derived CDR1 and CDR2 are LNHDA and SQIVND (reference sequence). V was cut by 3 bases and J by 6 bases, with 12 bases left in between. This CDR3 has 14 amino acids. The chain's CDR3 is CASSMGWGFQPQHF. CDR3 DNA: TGTGCCAGTAGTATGGGGTGGGGGTTTCAGCCCCAGCATTTT.

This clonotype was seen more than once but under ten times. The rearrangement uses TRBV7-9 and TRBJ2-1; TRBD1 matches at 10 bases. In germline, CDR1 is SEHNR, CDR2 FQNEAQ (reference sequence). J was trimmed by 6 bases and V by 5 bases; bases with no gene match: 10. The CDR3 covers 16 residues. CDR3 bases: TGTGCCAGCAGCCACAGGGACAGGGGAGTGGGCAATGAGCAGTTCTTC. Amino acid sequence: CASSHRDRGVGNEQFF.

The chain is built from TRBV3-1 and TRBJ2-7, with D tentatively TRBD1 (5 bases). Germline loops: CDR1 LGHDT, CDR2 YNNKEL (reference sequence). Trimming cost V 3 bases and J 5 bases, with 8 bases left between them. The CDR3 has 12 residues. The chain's CDR3 is CASSHQGNEQYF. The CDR3 DNA is TGTGCCAGCAGCCACCAGGGAAACGAGCAGTACTTC.

At least ten counts were recorded for this clonotype. This chain connects TRBV12-3 or TRBV12-4 to TRBJ2-5; 13 nucleotides line up with TRBD2. This CDR3 is built from 16 residues. V dropped 5 bases and J dropped 0; count of bases not matched to a gene: 3. The CDR3 sequence: CASSKLAGGYQETQYF. Written as DNA, the CDR3 is TGTGCCAGCAGTAAACTAGCGGGGGGGTACCAAGAGACCCAGTACTTC.

V is TRBV20-1 and J is TRBJ2-1, with 9 bases fitting TRBD1. The CDR3 extends over 15 amino acids. J lost 9 bases, V lost 0 bases, and 9 bases had no gene match. Germline V lookup: CDR1 DFQATT, CDR2 SNEGSKA (reference sequence). The CDR3 DNA reads as TGCAGTGCTAGAGATCCCAACACAGGGGGCTTTGAGCAGTTCTTC. It is translated as CSARDPNTGGFEQFF.

This clonotype has at least ten counts. The chain links TRBV7-9 to TRBJ1-2, with TRBD1 matching 9 bases. Germline assignment: CDR1 SEHNR and CDR2 FQNEAQ (reference sequence). The length of the CDR3 is 17 residues. With V trimmed by 5 bases and J by 4 bases, 14 bases remained unmatched. The chain's CDR3 is CASSPGGQGMDGYGYTF. In DNA, the CDR3 is TGTGCCAGCAGCCCCGGAGGACAGGGGATGGACGGCTATGGCTACACCTTC.

This clonotype appeared a few times. This rearrangement joins TRBV13 to TRBJ2-1; TRBD2 matches at 13 bases. Germline V lookup: CDR1 PRHDT, CDR2 FYEKMQ (reference sequence). There are 20 residues in the CDR3. V dropped 5 bases and J dropped 9; count of bases not matched to a gene: 22. DNA of the CDR3: TGTGCCAGCAGCATCTACCGCAGGACTAGCGGGAGAGGGCAGTTGAGTGAGCAGTTCTTC. Translating gives CASSIYRRTSGRGQLSEQFF.

The V call is TRBV12-3 or TRBV12-4, the J call TRBJ1-1, with D perhaps TRBD1 (5 bases). The CDR3 covers 14 residues. V lost 5 bases to trimming and J lost 5 bases, with 15 bases between them. This CDR3 reads CASSVGHQSTEAFF. The CDR3 nucleotides read TGTGCCAGCAGTGTAGGACACCAGAGTACTGAAGCTTTCTTT.

A note on this clonotype: A single base separates this from a much larger clone, so it may be a read error. V is TRBV7-2 and J is TRBJ1-1, with 9 bases aligning to TRBD1. Germline CDR1 SGHTA, CDR2 FQGNSA. The CDR3 spans 15 residues. CDR3 amino acids: CASSFRDRAATVAFF. CDR3 coding DNA: TGTGCCAGCAGCTTCCGGGACAGGGCCGCCACTGTAGCTTTCTTT.

A few counts support this clonotype. The chain is built from TRBV6-5 and TRBJ2-1; TRBD2 agrees at 7 bases. Trimming removed 2 bases from V and 9 bases from J; junction bases left unmatched: 4. Germline CDR1 MNHEY, CDR2 SVGAGI. CDR3 length: 13 residues. This CDR3 is CASSYPGGSEQFF. The DNA of the CDR3 is TGTGCCAGCAGTTACCCAGGCGGGAGTGAGCAGTTCTTC.

V is TRBV29-1 and J is TRBJ1-1; possibly TRBD1 for D (5 bases). The CDR3 covers 16 residues. Germline values: CDR1 SQVTM, CDR2 ANQGSEA. V dropped 0 bases and J dropped 2 bases, with 16 bases sitting between them. CDR3 sequence: CSVEDSGQGENTEAFF. CDR3 nucleotides: TGCAGCGTTGAAGATTCGGGCCAAGGGGAAAACACTGAAGCTTTCTTT.

This sequence joins TRBV5-6 and TRBJ1-1; 7 bases map to TRBD1. The CDR3 length is 16 residues. Germline loops: CDR1 SGHDT, CDR2 YYEEEE. V shed 5 bases and J 6 bases; nucleotides not matched to a gene: 16. CDR3 loop: CASRSDPGQHTAEAFF. CDR3 DNA sequence: TGTGCCAGCAGGTCAGACCCGGGACAGCATACCGCTGAAGCTTTCTTT. Looking up the rest from reference TRBV5-6 and TRBJ1-1 gives the full variable domain: DAGVTQSPTHLIKTRGQQVTLRCSPKSGHDTVSWYQQALGQGPQFIFQYYEEEERQRGNFPDRFSGHQFPNYSSELNVNALLLGDSALYLCASRSDPGQHTAEAFFGQGTRLTVV.

The chain has TRBV27 and TRBJ1-1, with D hard to call. Trimming shortened V by 1 base and J by 6 bases, and 9 bases separated the two germline ends. The CDR3 sequence is 13 residues long. Germline V lookup: CDR1 MNHEY, CDR2 SMNVEV (reference sequence). The CDR3 reads CASSLWVGAEAFF. The DNA of the CDR3 is TGTGCCAGCAGTTTATGGGTGGGAGCTGAAGCTTTCTTT.

This clonotype was counted many times. The gene calls are TRBV11-1 and TRBJ2-7; 10 bases align to TRBD2. Looked up from germline, CDR1 is SGHAT and CDR2 is FQDESV (reference sequence). The CDR3 has 16 amino acids. V lost 7 bases to trimming and J lost 5 bases; unmatched junction nucleotides: 14. CDR3 nucleotides: TGTGCCAGCACCGGTTCATCAGCGGGAGGGAGGAACGAGCAGTACTTC. It is translated as CASTGSSAGGRNEQYF.

Only a few counts were recorded for this clonotype. The J gene is TRBJ2-7, the V gene TRBV11-2; no reliable D call. The CDR3 has 13 amino acids. The germline gives CDR1 SGHAT, CDR2 FQNNGV. Trimming took off 0 bases at V and 6 bases at J, with 9 bases between the two ends. In nucleotides, the CDR3 is TGTGCCAGCAGCTTAGAAGCCGCCAGCGAGCAGTACTTC. It specifies CASSLEAASEQYF.

The V gene is TRBV6-2 or TRBV6-3, the J gene TRBJ2-1; 10 bases map to TRBD2. J lost 3 bases, V lost 5 bases, and 10 bases had no gene match. Germline V gives CDR1 MNHEY, CDR2 SVGEGT. The CDR3 extends over 17 amino acids. The CDR3 nucleotides read TGTGCCAGCAGTCGCTCCCCGGGACTAGCGTACTACAATGAGCAGTTCTTC. Translating it yields CASSRSPGLAYYNEQFF.

In this sample, this clonotype turned up many times. The rearrangement links TRBV7-2 to TRBJ2-7, with TRBD1 as a possible D gene (5 bases). CDR3 size: 12 residues. Germline lookup yields CDR1 SGHTA and CDR2 FQGNSA. V was cut by 3 bases and J by 6 bases, with 9 bases left in between. CDR3 sequence (DNA): TGTGCCAGCAGCTTCCAGGGTTCCGAGCAGTACTTC. Amino acids: CASSFQGSEQYF.